These 8 T cell receptor beta chains share one sample of origin, sequenced in a study of blood T cell repertoires in COVID-19. This table comes from immunoSEQ multiplex PCR, and its TCRdb copy is limited to in-frame clones, with some not included. This table holds fewer than 250,000 clones, about 83% found once. The sequenced sample was peripheral blood. These receptors were taken from a woman aged 45 to 65 with acute or convalescent COVID-19.

In its sample, this clone was seen a few times. The rearrangement links TRBV10-3 to TRBJ2-1, with D perhaps TRBD2 (6 bases). With 6 bases removed from V and 0 bases from J, the gap between germline ends came to 18 bases. The CDR3 runs 17 residues. Germline values: CDR1 ENHRY, CDR2 SYGVKD. CDR3 in amino acids: CAISSSSASSSYNEQFF. The CDR3 DNA follows: TGTGCCATCAGCTCCTCTAGCGCCAGCAGCTCCTACAATGAGCAGTTCTTC.

The rearrangement joins TRBV2 to TRBJ2-7; 11 bases are a match to TRBD1. Germline CDR1 is SNHLY and CDR2 is FYNNEI. The CDR3 has 14 residues. V lost 7 bases and J lost 6; bases outside the gene matches: 8. The CDR3 DNA follows: TGTGCCAGCACCTATACCGGGACAGGGGGCGAGCAGTACTTC. This sequence encodes CASTYTGTGGEQYF.

This clone turned up a few times. The chain uses TRBV3-1 (or the pseudogene TRBV3-2) and TRBJ2-2, with 11 bases fitting TRBD1. Germline CDR1 LGHDT, CDR2 YNNKEL (reference sequence). The J segment lost 7 bases and the V segment lost 4 bases, leaving 5 bases of the junction unmatched. This CDR3 comprises 15 residues. CDR3 DNA: TGTGCCAGCAGCCTTTGGACAGGGGGCCTCGGGGAGCTGTTTTTT. Encoded protein: CASSLWTGGLGELFF.

Of note for this clone: Within the sample, other DNA sequences also encode this same CDR3. V and J are TRBV5-1 and TRBJ2-3, with 7 positions matching TRBD2. This CDR3 comprises 15 residues. The germline gives CDR1 SGHRS, CDR2 YFSETQ. Trimming cost V 4 bases and J 0 bases; bases outside gene matches: 5. The CDR3 DNA is TGCGCCAGCAGCCCGACGGGAGGCAGCACAGATACGCAGTATTTT. Protein sequence: CASSPTGGSTDTQYF.

This clone was detected only a few times. The chain carries TRBV6-2 or TRBV6-3 and TRBJ2-3; 12 bases fit TRBD2. The CDR3 is 16 amino acids. V gave up 4 bases and J gave up 3 bases; unmatched junction bases: 5. The germline V gene has CDR1 MNHEY and CDR2 SVGEGT. CDR3 region: CASSSSGRARTDTQYF. The CDR3 bases are TGTGCCAGCAGTTCTAGCGGGAGGGCCAGGACAGATACGCAGTATTTT.

The CDR3 protein is CATEDRGGSYEQYF. The CDR3 bases are TGTGCCACCGAGGACAGGGGGGGCTCCTACGAGCAGTACTTC. V is TRBV27 and J is TRBJ2-7, with 10 positions matching TRBD1. Unmatched junction bases numbered 6, after V lost 10 bases and J lost 0 bases. CDR3 size: 14 residues. Germline values: CDR1 MNHEY, CDR2 SMNVEV (reference sequence).

The genes are TRBV30 and TRBJ1-2; 9 nucleotides line up with TRBD1. Germline V gene data show CDR1 as GTSNPN and CDR2 as SVGIG (reference sequence). V lost 5 bases, J lost 3 bases, and 4 bases stayed unmatched. There are 13 residues in the CDR3. CDR3 DNA sequence: TGTGCCTGGGCCACAGGGGGCCACTATGGCTACACCTTC. The encoded protein is CAWATGGHYGYTF.

The rearrangement joins TRBV5-6 to TRBJ2-7; 7 bases are shared with TRBD2. Germline-derived CDR1 and CDR2 are SGHDT and YYEEEE. The V gene end was trimmed by 2 bases and the J gene end by 6 bases; junction bases not matched to a gene: 14. The CDR3 sequence is 16 residues long. In nucleotides, the CDR3 is TGTGCCAGCAGCTTATGGGGGGGAAGCTTTCCTCCCGAGCAGTACTTC. This translates into CASSLWGGSFPPEQYF.